The 21 T cell receptor beta chains given below trace back to one sample, sequenced in a study of beta chain features in type 1 diabetes. Since all of the isolated RNA was reverse transcribed, expressed TCRB transcripts were what got sequenced. Repertoires were generated with immunoSEQ multiplex PCR, while TCRdb's copy carries only in-frame clones and drops some. The data show fewer than 900,000 clones, with roughly 15% seen just once and 0.02% to 0.025% held by the top ten. Input material: naive CD4+ T cells from blood. These receptors all come from a woman aged 18 to 35 in good health.

The rearrangement links TRBV19 to TRBJ2-3, with D possibly called TRBD1 or TRBD2 (5 bases each). V gave up 6 bases and J gave up 4 bases, with 8 bases separating them. The CDR3 is 12 amino acids. Germline CDR1 is LNHDA and CDR2 is SQIVND (reference sequence). CDR3 amino acids: CASRRGADTQYF. CDR3 nucleotide sequence: TGTGCCAGTAGACGGGGCGCAGATACGCAGTATTTT. Filled out from reference TRBV19 and TRBJ2-3, the complete variable domain reads DGGITQSPKYLFRKEGQNVTLSCEQNLNHDAMYWYRQDPGQGLRLIYYSQIVNDFQKGDIAEGYSVSREKKESFPLTVTSAQKNPTAFYLCASRRGADTQYFGPGTRLTVL.

This chain connects TRBV27 to TRBJ2-7; 12 bases are a match to TRBD2. The CDR3 spans 15 residues. V shed 5 bases and J 2 bases; nucleotides not matched to a gene: 4. Germline-derived CDR1 and CDR2 are MNHEY and SMNVEV (reference sequence). The CDR3: CASSPRLAGAYEQYF. The CDR3 coding sequence is TGTGCCAGCAGTCCTCGACTAGCGGGAGCCTACGAGCAGTACTTC.

The chain employs TRBV2 and TRBJ2-2; possible D gene TRBD1, 6 bases. The CDR3 contains 15 residues. The germline V gene has CDR1 SNHLY and CDR2 FYNNEI. The V gene lost 5 bases and the J gene lost 4 bases, with 14 bases spanning the gap. CDR3 sequence: CASSPQGQGTGELFF. The CDR3 DNA reads as TGTGCCAGCAGTCCCCAGGGGCAAGGCACCGGGGAGCTGTTTTTT.

The V gene is TRBV6-6, the J gene TRBJ2-1; 9 nucleotides agree with TRBD2. CDR1 and CDR2 from the germline V gene are MNHNY and SVGAGI (reference sequence). The CDR3 runs 15 residues. V lost 2 bases and J lost 9; bases outside the gene matches: 8. The DNA of the CDR3 is TGTGCCAGCAGTTACCGGCGGGAGGGAGATGCTGAGCAGTTCTTC. Amino acids: CASSYRREGDAEQFF.

There are a few counts of this clone. Within the sample, other DNA sequences also encode this same CDR3. V is TRBV18 and J is TRBJ2-5, with TRBD1 identical over 7 bases. Germline V gives CDR1 KGHSH, CDR2 LQKENI. J gave up 2 bases and V 4 bases, and 1 base lay outside the gene matches. The CDR3 runs to 13 residues. CDR3 protein: CASSRDRQETQYF. CDR3 nucleotide sequence: TGTGCCAGCTCACGGGACAGACAAGAGACCCAGTACTTC.

Here the CDR3 reads CASSLAIRAGGHGELFF. Here the CDR3 DNA reads TGCGCCAGCAGCTTGGCCATCCGAGCGGGAGGGCACGGGGAGCTGTTTTTT. The chain recombines TRBV5-1 with TRBJ2-2, with TRBD2 identical over 10 bases. CDR1 SGHRS and CDR2 YFSETQ come from the germline V gene. The CDR3 runs 17 residues. Trimming at V came to 0 bases and at J to 7 bases, leaving 9 bases not matched to a gene.

J is TRBJ2-7 and V is TRBV7-2; D possibly corresponds to TRBD1 (6 bases). The CDR3 has 14 residues. Germline loops: CDR1 SGHTA, CDR2 FQGNSA. V shed 8 bases and J shed 1 base, with 15 bases lying between them. CDR3 amino acids: CASRTTGNSYEQYF. The CDR3 DNA reads TGTGCCAGCCGAACCACAGGGAATTCCTACGAGCAGTACTTC.

This clone was picked up a small number of times. The chain carries TRBV5-1 and TRBJ2-1, with a weak D call TRBD2 (6 bases). Trimming removed 3 bases at V and 6 bases at J, with 13 bases between. Germline V gene sequence: CDR1 SGHRS, CDR2 YFSETQ. The CDR3 length is 14 residues. CDR3 in amino acids: CASSYGGNFNEQFF. The CDR3 DNA is TGCGCCAGCAGCTACGGCGGGAATTTCAATGAGCAGTTCTTC.

V usage is TRBV20-1 and J usage is TRBJ2-1; D not resolved. CDR3 length equals 10 residues. V dropped 6 bases and J dropped 7 bases, with 7 bases sitting between them. Germline CDR1 DFQATT, CDR2 SNEGSKA (reference sequence). The CDR3 coding sequence is TGCAGTGCCCTGCAGAATGAGCAGTTCTTC. It yields the protein CSALQNEQFF.

This clone has just a few counts. The V call is TRBV7-9, the J call TRBJ1-2; a possible D gene is TRBD1 (5 bases). This CDR3 is 14 amino acids long. Germline V gives CDR1 SEHNR, CDR2 FQNEAQ (reference sequence). Between the trimmed V and J ends, which lost 1 base and 4 bases, there was a span of 10 bases. The CDR3 is CASSLGEGFYGYTF. The DNA for the CDR3 is TGTGCCAGCAGCTTAGGAGAGGGGTTCTATGGCTACACCTTC.

The rearrangement uses TRBV18 and TRBJ2-1; D might be TRBD2 (5 bases). The CDR3 contains 16 residues. The ends were cut back, 0 bases at V and 4 bases at J, with 13 bases in the middle. CDR1 is KGHSH and CDR2 is LQKENI in the germline V gene. The CDR3 sequence: CASSPPGATVYNEQFF. The CDR3 bases are TGTGCCAGCTCACCACCGGGAGCTACGGTTTACAATGAGCAGTTCTTC.

The chain carries TRBV28 and TRBJ2-7, with D maybe TRBD2 (6 bases). Germline CDR1 reads MDHEN; CDR2 reads SYDVKM. The CDR3 loop spans 12 amino acids. V lost 6 bases and J lost 2, with 8 bases in between. CDR3 sequence (DNA): TGTGCCAGCAGGGCTAGCGCCTACGAGCAGTACTTC. As protein: CASRASAYEQYF.

The V gene is TRBV7-9, the J gene TRBJ2-7, with TRBD2 as a possible D gene (6 bases). Trimming stripped 5 bases from V and 3 bases from J, with 17 bases between. The V gene's germline CDR1 is SEHNR and CDR2 FQNEAQ (reference sequence). This CDR3 has 15 residues. CDR3: CASSPWGSGFYEQYF. As DNA, the CDR3 is TGTGCCAGCAGCCCATGGGGGAGCGGGTTCTACGAGCAGTACTTC.

This clone was seen only a few times. The chain has TRBV29-1 and TRBJ2-4; D gene ambiguous. In germline, CDR1 is SQVTM, CDR2 ANQGSEA. This CDR3 spans 11 amino acids. Here the CDR3 reads CRDPPEDIQYF. The CDR3 DNA reads TGCAGGGACCCCCCCGAGGACATTCAGTACTTC.

This sequence joins TRBV5-1 and TRBJ2-5; TRBD2 aligns across 10 bases. Unmatched junction bases numbered 5, after V lost 1 base and J lost 5 bases. Germline lookup yields CDR1 SGHRS and CDR2 YFSETQ. This CDR3 has 15 residues. The CDR3 protein is CASSLLASGSETQYF. In DNA form, the CDR3 reads TGCGCCAGCAGCTTGTTGGCTAGCGGGAGCGAGACCCAGTACTTC.

This clone was seen more than once but under ten times. V and J are TRBV19 and TRBJ2-7; D unresolved. Trimming left V 6 bases short and J 0 bases short, with 15 bases between. The CDR3 consists of 15 residues. Germline V CDR1 and CDR2: LNHDA, SQIVND (reference sequence). This CDR3 is CASRRFSEASYEQYF. The CDR3 nucleotides are TGTGCCAGTAGAAGATTCTCCGAGGCCTCCTACGAGCAGTACTTC.

This clone came up a few times. This chain links TRBV10-3 with TRBJ2-6; 12 positions match TRBD1. Germline V gene lookup returns CDR1 ENHRY and CDR2 SYGVKD. The CDR3 has 17 amino acids. The J segment lost 3 bases and the V segment lost 7 bases, leaving 7 bases of the junction unmatched. The CDR3 sequence: CAITGTGGAGGANVLTF. The DNA for the CDR3 is TGTGCCATCACTGGGACAGGGGGCGCGGGTGGGGCCAACGTCCTGACTTTC.

The gene calls are TRBV7-9 and TRBJ2-5, with D possibly being TRBD2 (6 bases). CDR3 length: 13 amino acids. Germline values: CDR1 SEHNR, CDR2 FQNEAQ (reference sequence). The V gene lost 5 bases and the J gene lost 1 base, with 8 bases spanning the gap. The CDR3 sequence is CASSRGVQETQYF. In DNA form, the CDR3 reads TGTGCCAGCAGCCGCGGGGTCCAAGAGACCCAGTACTTC. Full variable domain (missing parts from reference TRBV7-9 and TRBJ2-5): DTGVSQNPRHKITKRGQNVTFRCDPISEHNRLYWYRQTLGQGPEFLTYFQNEAQLEKSRLLSDRFSAERPKGSFSTLEIQRTEQGDSAMYLCASSRGVQETQYFGPGTRLLVL.

J is TRBJ1-5 and V is TRBV6-6, with 7 nucleotides matching TRBD1. Unmatched junction bases numbered 2, after V lost 5 bases and J lost 4 bases. From germline, CDR1 is MNHNY and CDR2 SVGAGI (reference sequence). CDR3 length: 13 residues. In nucleotides, the CDR3 is TGTGCCAGCAGTGACAGGGATAATCAGCCCCAGCATTTT. It specifies CASSDRDNQPQHF.

J is TRBJ1-3 and V is TRBV6-1, with D uncertain. CDR1 is MNHNS and CDR2 is SASEGT in the germline V gene. The CDR3 extends over 14 amino acids. Trimming left V 3 bases short and J 4 bases short, with 10 bases between. The CDR3 spells CASSDAAAGNTIYF. In DNA, the CDR3 is TGTGCCAGCAGTGACGCGGCAGCCGGAAACACCATATATTTT.

CDR3 nucleotides: TGTGCCAGCAGCTTAGGGGCTGGGGCGACCCATCAGCCCCAGCATTTT. It specifies CASSLGAGATHQPQHF. The chain couples TRBV7-9 to TRBJ1-5; D is possibly TRBD1 (5 bases). Germline CDR1 and CDR2: SEHNR and FQNEAQ (reference sequence). The ends were cut back, 1 base at V and 5 bases at J, with 15 bases in the middle. The CDR3 sequence is 16 residues long.